This is a list of T cell receptor beta chains from one sample in a study of cytomegalovirus exposure and HLA in healthy donors. Using immunoSEQ multiplex PCR, the repertoire was profiled, and TCRdb retains in-frame clones only, with some absent. The profile covers 200,000 or so clones, with 76% appearing a single time and 0.63% taken by the ten largest. Sequencing input: PBMCs. The receptors here all came from a man younger than 35 in good health and CMV-seronegative. CDR3s include the opening cysteine and the closing phenylalanine or tryptophan. Each record gives: CDR3 protein, V gene, J gene.

CASGSGQGTGYNSPLHF	TRBV12-5	TRBJ1-6
CASSIHTGPAYGYTF	TRBV28	TRBJ1-2
CASRKGAGINTGELFF	TRBV2	TRBJ2-2
CASSPRGYNQPQHF	TRBV6-5	TRBJ1-5
CASNENRDRVSYEQYF	TRBV2	TRBJ2-7
CASTRSWGTNYNEQFF	TRBV28	TRBJ2-1
CASSVELASGETQYF	TRBV9	TRBJ2-5
CASSLVSQGATEAFF	TRBV5-1	TRBJ1-1
CASSLDGGIVAFF	TRBV7-8	TRBJ1-1
CASSQEDEQFF	TRBV18	TRBJ2-1
CASSLGTPYEQFF	TRBV28	TRBJ2-1
CASSFSENTEAFF	TRBV7-7	TRBJ1-1
CASRGATSESYEQYF	TRBV10-2	TRBJ2-7
CASSLPQASGIRETQYF	TRBV5-6	TRBJ2-5
CAAIDSSNQPQHF	TRBV6-1	TRBJ1-5
CASSLDLTPGQTNTEAFF	TRBV11-2	TRBJ1-1
CASSLNRVYEQYF	TRBV5-8	TRBJ2-7
CASSFSPQGGSYEQYF	TRBV4-1	TRBJ2-7
CASRQNNGNTIYF	TRBV6-5	TRBJ1-3
CASSFNHRVGELFF	TRBV27	TRBJ2-2
CASSFGHTGNTIYF	TRBV28	TRBJ1-3
CATSRDGGSYNEQFF	TRBV15	TRBJ2-1
CASSRLLINNEQFF	TRBV7-9	TRBJ2-1
CASTASGGYNEQFF	TRBV5-1	TRBJ2-1
CASSTLGVPDTQYF	TRBV7-3	TRBJ2-3
CASSVGLAGPGNEQFF	TRBV9	TRBJ2-1
CATRGLAGDTQYF	TRBV7-9	TRBJ2-3
CAIRTGGTEAFF	TRBV27	TRBJ1-1
CAWRKAGLRGYTF	TRBV30	TRBJ1-2
CASSLTTSGTGELFF	TRBV5-1	TRBJ2-2
CASTLRGLYEQYF	TRBV28	TRBJ2-7
CASSPDRGQNEQYF	TRBV5-4	TRBJ2-7
CASRGFTSRTDTQYF	TRBV6-1	TRBJ2-3
CASSLPLSGSYEQYF	TRBV28	TRBJ2-7
CASSLDRVNTGELFF	TRBV5-1	TRBJ2-2
CASSPSWTGGGYEQYF	TRBV9	TRBJ2-7
CASSSGGGYHEKLFF	TRBV5-1	TRBJ1-4